The 24 T cell receptor beta chains reported below all come from one sample, sequenced in a study of blood T cell repertoires in COVID-19. Profiled with immunoSEQ multiplex PCR; TCRdb holds only in-frame clones, not every one. The sample lists around 100,000 clones, approximately 84% seen once, with around 6.6% in the top ten. Sequencing was done on a sample of peripheral blood. All receptors derive from a man aged 60 to 75 with acute or convalescent COVID-19.

The chain has TRBV27 and TRBJ1-3, with 10 bases identical to TRBD1. Germline V lookup: CDR1 MNHEY, CDR2 SMNVEV (reference sequence). With 5 bases clipped from V and 3 bases from J, the junction kept 7 bases outside the gene matches. This CDR3 is built from 16 residues. The CDR3 spells CASSPLGQGIGNTIYF. In DNA form, the CDR3 reads TGTGCCAGCAGTCCTTTGGGACAGGGGATTGGAAACACCATATATTTT.

The chain recombines TRBV7-9 with TRBJ1-1; 10 bases map to TRBD1. Losses at the gene ends were 1 base for V and 4 bases for J; bases not matched to a gene: 3. This CDR3 contains 15 residues. Per germline, CDR1 SEHNR and CDR2 FQNEAQ (reference sequence). In nucleotides, the CDR3 is TGTGCCAGCAGCTTAGGTGGGACAGGGGCCACTGAAGCTTTCTTT. Protein: CASSLGGTGATEAFF.

This chain uses TRBV24-1 with TRBJ2-1; D possibly corresponds to TRBD1 (6 bases). The V end was cut by 6 bases, the J end by 0 bases, with 8 bases between. CDR1 is KGHDR, CDR2 SFDVKD, per germline. CDR3 length equals 14 residues. CDR3 DNA: TGTGCCACCAGTCCGGACAGCTCCTACAATGAGCAGTTCTTC. Its translation: CATSPDSSYNEQFF.

The chain is built from TRBV2 and TRBJ2-7; tentatively, D is TRBD1 (5 bases). The CDR3 length is 14 residues. V was trimmed by 6 bases and J by 2 bases, leaving 14 bases between them. Germline CDR1 SNHLY, CDR2 FYNNEI. The CDR3, as DNA: TGTGCCAGCAGAGGCCTTGCAGGGACCTACGAGCAGTACTTC. Translating it yields CASRGLAGTYEQYF.

This clone has a single count. The CDR3 sequence: CASSLAPRGSNQPQHF. In DNA, the CDR3 is TGCGCCAGCAGCTTGGCTCCCAGGGGCAGCAATCAGCCCCAGCATTTT. The gene calls are TRBV5-1 and TRBJ1-5; perhaps TRBD1 as D (6 bases). V lost 0 bases and J 1 base, leaving 11 bases between the germline ends. CDR3 length: 16 amino acids. Germline V lookup: CDR1 SGHRS, CDR2 YFSETQ.

The chain has TRBV10-2 and TRBJ2-5; perhaps TRBD1 as D (6 bases). Trimming took 3 bases from V and 5 from J, leaving 10 bases between them. The CDR3 runs to 13 residues. Germline assignment: CDR1 WSHSY and CDR2 SAAADI. CDR3 in amino acids: CASSDQGWETQYF. In nucleotides, the CDR3 is TGCGCCAGCAGTGACCAGGGGTGGGAGACCCAGTACTTC.

This clone turned up a few times. The chain is built from TRBV2 and TRBJ1-1, with no clear D. With 10 bases removed from V and 0 bases from J, the gap between germline ends came to 15 bases. The CDR3 length is 14 residues. CDR1 is SNHLY, CDR2 FYNNEI, per germline. DNA for the CDR3: TGTGCCACCTCTCGGGGTTGGCTGAACACTGAAGCTTTCTTT. The encoded protein is CATSRGWLNTEAFF.

The J gene is TRBJ2-7, the V gene TRBV7-9; 7 nucleotides agree with TRBD1. The CDR3 runs to 14 residues. V lost 4 bases, J lost 5 bases, and 8 bases stayed unmatched. Germline V gene lookup returns CDR1 SEHNR and CDR2 FQNEAQ (reference sequence). CDR3 DNA sequence: TGTGCCAGCAGCTCCGACAGGGTTATCGACGAGCAGTACTTC. Protein: CASSSDRVIDEQYF.

The rearrangement links TRBV4-1 to TRBJ2-5; TRBD2 matches at 7 bases. Trimming took 0 bases from V and 0 from J; bases not matched to a gene: 7. This CDR3 comprises 17 residues. Germline loops: CDR1 MGHRA, CDR2 YSYEKL. The DNA of the CDR3 is TGCGCCAGCAGCCAAGATTCGAGCGGGATGTACCAAGAGACCCAGTACTTC. The encoded protein is CASSQDSSGMYQETQYF.

V usage is TRBV4-2 and J usage is TRBJ1-5; D is possibly TRBD1 (6 bases). Between the trimmed V and J ends, which lost 3 bases and 7 bases, there was a span of 19 bases. The CDR3 is 16 amino acids. The germline V gene has CDR1 LGHNA and CDR2 YNFKEQ. This CDR3 is CASSHVGGGLQQPQHF. CDR3 coding DNA: TGTGCCAGCAGCCACGTCGGGGGGGGGCTCCAACAGCCCCAGCATTTT.

Only a few counts were recorded for this clone. The CDR3 DNA reads TGTGCCTCCGTCGGGATGGGGGGAAGTAATTCACCCCTCCACTTT. This translates into CASVGMGGSNSPLHF. The chain combines TRBV30 with TRBJ1-6, with D possibly matching TRBD1 (5 bases). In germline, CDR1 is GTSNPN, CDR2 SVGIG (reference sequence). The germline V and J ends were trimmed by 7 bases and 6 bases, with 19 bases remaining between them. The CDR3 spans 15 residues.

This clone occurred a few times. The chain employs TRBV7-3 and TRBJ1-1, with D unresolved. Deletions cut 3 bases from V and 0 bases from J, with 5 bases between. The V gene's germline CDR1 is SGHTA and CDR2 FQGTGA. The CDR3 loop spans 13 amino acids. This CDR3 reads CASSFQVNTEAFF. The CDR3 region has the DNA TGTGCCAGCAGCTTTCAGGTGAACACTGAAGCTTTCTTT.

The rearrangement joins TRBV5-8 to TRBJ2-1, with D perhaps matching TRBD2 (6 bases). Trimming took off 6 bases at V and 7 bases at J, with 20 bases between the two ends. The CDR3 extends over 15 amino acids. CDR1 and CDR2 (germline): SGHTS, YDEGEE. Written as DNA, the CDR3 is TGTGCCAGCATCCCCCGGGGGAGGTCCGGGAATGAGCAGTTCTTC. It codes for CASIPRGRSGNEQFF.

The rearrangement links TRBV5-1 to TRBJ1-6; D is uncertain. Trimming shortened V by 6 bases and J by 6 bases, and 7 bases separated the two germline ends. Germline V gene lookup returns CDR1 SGHRS and CDR2 YFSETQ. CDR3 size: 12 residues. The CDR3 bases are TGCGCCAGCACGGAGGGTAATTCACCCCTCCACTTT. This gives the protein CASTEGNSPLHF.

The CDR3 sequence is CASSSRGQGMNSPLHF. The CDR3 DNA follows: TGTGCCAGCAGCTCGAGGGGACAGGGTATGAATTCACCCCTCCACTTT. The chain uses TRBV11-2 and TRBJ1-6; 9 bases align to TRBD1. After removal of 4 bases from V and 7 bases from J, the junction contained 8 bases not matched to a gene. The CDR3 totals 16 residues. The germline V gene encodes CDR1 SGHAT and CDR2 FQNNGV.

This clone was recorded a few times. The J gene is TRBJ1-6, the V gene TRBV7-2; D possibly corresponds to TRBD1 (6 bases). V lost 5 bases to trimming and J lost 9 bases, with 14 bases between them. The CDR3 sequence is 14 residues long. CDR1 and CDR2 (germline): SGHTA, FQGNSA. The CDR3 region has the DNA TGTGCCAGCAGCCCCTGGACAGCCCGTTCACCCCTCCACTTT. This translates into CASSPWTARSPLHF. Combining the CDR3 with reference TRBV7-2 and TRBJ1-6 gives the whole variable domain GAGVSQSPSNKVTEKGKDVELRCDPISGHTALYWYRQSLGQGLEFLIYFQGNSAPDKSGLPSDRFSAERTGGSVSTLTIQRTQQEDSAVYLCASSPWTARSPLHFGNGTRLTVT.

V gene TRBV30 combines with J gene TRBJ2-2, with D possibly being TRBD2 (6 bases). The V end was cut by 5 bases, the J end by 4 bases, with 17 bases between. Germline CDR1 reads GTSNPN; CDR2 reads SVGIG (reference sequence). CDR3 length equals 15 residues. CDR3 in DNA: TGTGCCTGGGGAAGGGCGGGGAGAGGCACCGGGGAGCTGTTTTTT. As protein: CAWGRAGRGTGELFF.

The chain uses TRBV5-1 and TRBJ1-6, with 7 bases aligning to TRBD1. With V trimmed by 4 bases and J by 10 bases, 8 bases remained unmatched. In germline, CDR1 is SGHRS, CDR2 YFSETQ. The CDR3 spans 14 residues. The CDR3 sequence is CASSPGDSASPLHF. The CDR3 DNA reads TGCGCCAGCAGCCCAGGGGACAGCGCCTCACCCCTCCACTTT.

This rearrangement joins TRBV24-1 to TRBJ2-2; unclear D gene. Germline CDR1 KGHDR, CDR2 SFDVKD. The CDR3 length is 16 residues. V gave up 1 base and J gave up 0 bases, with 8 bases separating them. CDR3 sequence: CATSDFPVANTGELFF. The CDR3 DNA is TGTGCCACCAGTGATTTTCCGGTAGCGAACACCGGGGAGCTGTTTTTT.

The chain carries TRBV9 and TRBJ1-2; D is unresolved. V lost 0 bases and J lost 2, with 5 bases in between. Germline V gives CDR1 SGDLS, CDR2 YYNGEE. CDR3 length: 13 amino acids. The CDR3 sequence: CASSVGHNYGYTF. The CDR3 nucleotides are TGTGCCAGCAGCGTAGGACACAACTATGGCTACACCTTC.

This rearrangement joins TRBV2 to TRBJ2-7; D perhaps matches TRBD2 (5 bases). In germline, CDR1 is SNHLY, CDR2 FYNNEI. Between the trimmed V and J ends, which lost 8 bases and 7 bases, there was a span of 15 bases. The CDR3 totals 12 residues. The CDR3 here is CASPNGVGEQYF. CDR3 sequence (DNA): TGTGCCAGCCCGAACGGGGTGGGGGAGCAGTACTTC.

The chain combines TRBV2 with TRBJ1-1; unclear D gene. Germline V gene data show CDR1 as SNHLY and CDR2 as FYNNEI. V was clipped by 1 base and J by 4 bases, with 22 bases between them. The CDR3 consists of 18 residues. In nucleotides, the CDR3 is TGTGCCAGCAGTGAAGAGGACCGGGGAGAGGGTGTGGGCACTGAAGCTTTCTTT. This translates into CASSEEDRGEGVGTEAFF.

The chain recombines TRBV7-8 with TRBJ1-1, with TRBD1 as a possible D gene (6 bases). The CDR3 has 16 amino acids. V gave up 0 bases and J gave up 5 bases, with 16 bases separating them. From germline, CDR1 is SGHVS and CDR2 FQNEAQ. Here the CDR3 DNA reads TGTGCCAGCAGCTTAGCGCTGGGGGATAGGGGGACTGAAGCTTTCTTT. Protein product: CASSLALGDRGTEAFF.

The chain is built from TRBV19 and TRBJ1-2; a weak D match, TRBD1 (6 bases). This CDR3 spans 15 amino acids. V was cut by 6 bases and J by 1 base, with 15 bases left in between. The V gene's germline CDR1 is LNHDA and CDR2 SQIVND (reference sequence). CDR3 protein: CASRLRTAYNYGYTF. The CDR3 coding sequence is TGTGCCAGTAGGCTGAGGACAGCTTATAACTATGGCTACACCTTC.